In this sample, the clone carrying this T cell receptor beta chain turned up a few times. Its antigen is unknown. The sample comes from a study of beta chain features in type 1 diabetes. Notes on the study in general: Sampled from patients, naive, central memory and Treg TCRB repertoires appeared more similar than those sampled from healthy donors.

The authors reverse transcribed all of the isolated RNA, so sequencing captured expressed TCRB transcripts. Read counts averaged about 3.57 million for samples of naive, central memory and regulatory T cells. This table comes from immunoSEQ multiplex PCR, and its TCRdb copy is limited to in-frame clones, with some not included. This sample carries roughly 500,000 clones, approximately 10% of them seen once, and the ten largest clones take more than 0.045%. CDR3 length: 16 residues. V dropped 0 bases and J dropped 10; count of bases not matched to a gene: 6. Germline CDR1 LGHNA, CDR2 YSLEER. The TCR comes from a woman aged 18-30 years in good health. Sequenced: naive CD4+ T cells from blood. The genes are TRBV4-3 and TRBJ1-6; TRBD1 aligns across 10 bases. CDR3 coding DNA: TGCGCCAGCAGCCAAGAGTTCGGGACAGGGGTGTCACCCCTCCACTTT. Translating it yields CASSQEFGTGVSPLHF.